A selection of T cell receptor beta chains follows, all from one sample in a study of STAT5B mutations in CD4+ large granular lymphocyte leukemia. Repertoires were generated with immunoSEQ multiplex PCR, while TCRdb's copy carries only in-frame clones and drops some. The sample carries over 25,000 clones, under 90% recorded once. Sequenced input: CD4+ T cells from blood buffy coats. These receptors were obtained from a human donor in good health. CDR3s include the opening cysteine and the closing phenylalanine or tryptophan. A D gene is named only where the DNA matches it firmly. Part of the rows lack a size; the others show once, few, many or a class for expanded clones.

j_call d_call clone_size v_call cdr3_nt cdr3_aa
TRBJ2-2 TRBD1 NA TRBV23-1 TGCGCCAGCAGTCGGCCGGGGGAGTGGGACAGGGGTACCGGGGAGCTGTTTTTT CASSRPGEWDRGTGELFF
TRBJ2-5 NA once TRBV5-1 TGCGCCAGCAGCTCCCAAGAGACCCAGTACTTC CASSSQETQYF
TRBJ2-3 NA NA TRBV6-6 TGTGCCAGCAGTGGGGAGGTTGGCGGGGAAGCTACGCAGTATTTT CASSGEVGGEATQYF
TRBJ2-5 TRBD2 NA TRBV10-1 TGCGCCAGCAACACTAGCGGGAGGCTGGGGGAGACCCAGTACTTC CASNTSGRLGETQYF
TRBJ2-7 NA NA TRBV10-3 TGTGCCATCAGTGAGTCACCTAGCTCCTACGAGCAGTACTTC CAISESPSSYEQYF
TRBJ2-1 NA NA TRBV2 TGTGCCAGCATAAGAGGGGGCAATGAGCAGTTCTTC CASIRGGNEQFF
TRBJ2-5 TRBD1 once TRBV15 TGTGCCACCAGCAGCGCTGACAGGGGAGAGACCCAGTACTTC CATSSADRGETQYF
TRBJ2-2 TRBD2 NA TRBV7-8 TGTGCCAGCAGCTTCCCTTCGGGCGGGGGACTCACCGGGGAGCTGTTTTTT CASSFPSGGGLTGELFF
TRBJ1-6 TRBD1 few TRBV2 TGTGCCAGCAGCTTCACAGGGGAACCTCGGGGTTCACCCCTCCACTTT CASSFTGEPRGSPLHF
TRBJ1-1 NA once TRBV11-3 TGTGCCAGCAGCTTAGAGCGGCAGGGGCCTGAAGCTTTCTTT CASSLERQGPEAFF
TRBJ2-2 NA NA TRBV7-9 TGTGCCAGCAACTCACAAAAAGGACAGACCGGGGAGCTGTTTTTT CASNSQKGQTGELFF
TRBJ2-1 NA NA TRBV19 TGTGCCAGTAGTATCCAGGCGCGATACAATGAGCAGTTCTTC CASSIQARYNEQFF
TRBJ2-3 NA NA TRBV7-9 TGTGCCAGCAGCTTGGGTCGAGATACGCAGTATTTT CASSLGRDTQYF
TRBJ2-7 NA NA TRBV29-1 TGCAGCGTCCGGCCAGGGGGGGTAGGCGAGCAGTACTTC CSVRPGGVGEQYF
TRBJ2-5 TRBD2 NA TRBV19 TGTGCCAGTAGTATTAGTAAGGCTAGCGGGAGAGAGACCCAGTACTTC CASSISKASGRETQYF
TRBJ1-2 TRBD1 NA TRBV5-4 TGTGCCAGCAGCTTACCGCAGGGGGCTAGCTATGGCTACACCTTC CASSLPQGASYGYTF
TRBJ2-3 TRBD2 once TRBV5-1 TGCGCCAGCAGCTTCGGGACTAGCGGGAGGGCCCGCACAGATACGCAGTATTTT CASSFGTSGRARTDTQYF
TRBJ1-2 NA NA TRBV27 TGTGCCAGCAGTTCGTGGGATGCCACTGACTACACCTTC CASSSWDATDYTF
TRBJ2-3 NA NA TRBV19 TGTGCCAGTAGTATAGACGCAGGTGACTACACAGATACGCAGTATTTT CASSIDAGDYTDTQYF
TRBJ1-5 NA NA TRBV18 TGTGCCAGCTCTCCACGGGGAAGTAGCAATCAGCCCCAGCATTTT CASSPRGSSNQPQHF
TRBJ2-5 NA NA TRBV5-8 TGTGCCAGCAGAGTTGGACAAGTAGAGACCCAGTACTTC CASRVGQVETQYF
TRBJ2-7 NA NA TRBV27 TGTGCCAGCAGTTTATATCTGGAGACAGGGAGGGAGCAGTACTTC CASSLYLETGREQYF
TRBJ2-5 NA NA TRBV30 TGTGCCTGGGATAGAGTCCAAGAGACCCAGTACTTC CAWDRVQETQYF
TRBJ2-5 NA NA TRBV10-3 TGTGCCATCAGGGACTCCCTCCAAGAGACCCAGTACTTC CAIRDSLQETQYF
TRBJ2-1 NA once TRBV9 TGTGCCAGCAGCTGGAGGGGGGACGACGAGGATGAGCAGTTCTTC CASSWRGDDEDEQFF
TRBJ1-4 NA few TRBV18 TGTGCCAGCTCACCAGCGAGGGTTGGTGAAAAACTGTTTTTT CASSPARVGEKLFF
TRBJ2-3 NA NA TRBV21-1 TGTGCCAGCAGCAATCGGGAGGGCCGGGCTACGCAGTATTTT CASSNREGRATQYF
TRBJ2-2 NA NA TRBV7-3 TGTGCCAGCAGACTAACCGGGGGCACCGGGGAGCTGTTTTTT CASRLTGGTGELFF
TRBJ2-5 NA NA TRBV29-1 TGCCGAGTGGGGAGCAGGGAAGAGACCCAGTACTTC CRVGSREETQYF
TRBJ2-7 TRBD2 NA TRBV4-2 TGTGCCAGCAGCCAAGCGACTAGCGGATCCTACGAGCAGTACTTC CASSQATSGSYEQYF
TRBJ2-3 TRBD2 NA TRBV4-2 TGTGCCAGCAGCCCCTTGAGCGGGAGAATGGATACGCAGTATTTT CASSPLSGRMDTQYF
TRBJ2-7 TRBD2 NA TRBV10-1 TGCGCCGTCCCGAGGGAGGGTGGTACGGGCGAGCAGTACTTC CAVPREGGTGEQYF
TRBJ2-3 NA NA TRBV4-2 TGTGCCAGCAGCCAAGAAGGGGGCAGGTGGTGGGAGGGCGGCACAGATACGCAGTATTTT CASSQEGGRWWEGGTDTQYF
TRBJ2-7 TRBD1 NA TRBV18 TGTGCCAGCTCACCGGCCCGGGACAGGGTCGACGAGCAGTACTTC CASSPARDRVDEQYF
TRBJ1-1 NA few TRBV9 TGTGCCAGCACTAAGACGGTGAACACTGAAGCTTTCTTT CASTKTVNTEAFF
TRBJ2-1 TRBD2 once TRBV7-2 TGTGCCAGCAGACTTCCGGGACTAGCGGTGAATGAGCAGTTCTTC CASRLPGLAVNEQFF
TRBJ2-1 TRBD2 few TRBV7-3 TGTGCCAGCAGCTTAGAGGGCGGGAGAGGTCAGTTCTTC CASSLEGGRGQFF
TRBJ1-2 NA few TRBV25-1 TGTGCCAGCAGTCCCGGAGTGGGTGGCTACACCTTC CASSPGVGGYTF
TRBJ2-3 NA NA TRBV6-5 TGTGCCACAGGTTACGGGCAGCCAGATACGCAGTATTTT CATGYGQPDTQYF
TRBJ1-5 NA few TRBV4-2 TGTGCCAGCAGCCAAGATGGCGGACGATGGCAGCCCCAGCATTTT CASSQDGGRWQPQHF
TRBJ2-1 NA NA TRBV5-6 TGTGCCAGCAGCTTGGTAGGTTACAATGAGCAGTTCTTC CASSLVGYNEQFF
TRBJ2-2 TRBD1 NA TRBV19 TGTGCCAGTAGTTTGGACAGGGAGTTAAACACCGGGGAGCTGTTTTTT CASSLDRELNTGELFF
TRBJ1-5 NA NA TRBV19 TGTGCCACTGGGATTTATTCTCTATATAACAATCAGCCCCAGCATTTT CATGIYSLYNNQPQHF
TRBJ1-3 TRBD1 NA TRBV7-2 TGTGCCAGCAGCTTAGGAGACAGGGGCACCACCATATATTTT CASSLGDRGTTIYF
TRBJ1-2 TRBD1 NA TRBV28 TGTGCCAGCAGTTTGGGACAGTTTAACTATGGCTACACCTTC CASSLGQFNYGYTF
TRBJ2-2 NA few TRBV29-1 TGCAGTTCCAGTGCATCGGGGGAGCTGTTTTTT CSSSASGELFF
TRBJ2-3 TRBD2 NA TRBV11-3 TGTGCCAGCAGCTTCCCCCGTAGTCTAGCGGGGTCAGATACGCAGTATTTT CASSFPRSLAGSDTQYF
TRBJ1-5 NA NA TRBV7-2 TGTGCCAGCAGCCCTGTTGGGGGTGGCAATCAGCCCCAGCATTTT CASSPVGGGNQPQHF
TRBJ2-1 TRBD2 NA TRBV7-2 TGTGCCAGCAGCTTATCGCGGGAGACGTGGAATGAGCAGTTCTTC CASSLSRETWNEQFF
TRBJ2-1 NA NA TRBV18 TGTGCCAGCTCACCACCGTTGAATGAGCAGTTCTTC CASSPPLNEQFF
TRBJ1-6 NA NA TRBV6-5 TGTGCCAGCAGTTCCGAGACAAAGGTCCGGTCACCCCTCCACTTT CASSSETKVRSPLHF